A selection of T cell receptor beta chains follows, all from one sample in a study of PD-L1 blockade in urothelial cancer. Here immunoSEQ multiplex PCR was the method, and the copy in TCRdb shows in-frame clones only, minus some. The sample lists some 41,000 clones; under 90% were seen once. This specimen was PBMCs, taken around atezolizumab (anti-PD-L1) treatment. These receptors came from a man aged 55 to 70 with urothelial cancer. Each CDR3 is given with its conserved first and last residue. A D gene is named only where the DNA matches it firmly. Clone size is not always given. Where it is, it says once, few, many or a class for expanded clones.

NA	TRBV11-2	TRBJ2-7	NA	CASSFPGAPSYEQYF	TGTGCCAGCAGCTTTCCGGGAGCCCCTAGCTACGAGCAGTACTTC
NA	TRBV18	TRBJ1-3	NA	CASSPPSIENTIYF	TGTGCCAGCTCACCGCCTTCTATTGAAAACACCATATATTTT
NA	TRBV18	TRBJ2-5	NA	CASSPLSGIGETQYF	TGTGCCAGCTCACCATTGTCAGGGATCGGGGAGACCCAGTACTTC
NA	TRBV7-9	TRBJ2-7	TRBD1	CASTRDRSSYEQYF	TGTGCCAGCACCCGGGACAGGAGCTCCTACGAGCAGTACTTC
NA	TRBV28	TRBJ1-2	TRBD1	CASTRGRNYGYTF	TGTGCCAGTACGAGGGGGCGCAACTATGGCTACACCTTC
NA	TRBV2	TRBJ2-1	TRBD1	CASSGGQGWNEQFF	TGTGCCAGCAGTGGGGGACAGGGATGGAATGAGCAGTTCTTC
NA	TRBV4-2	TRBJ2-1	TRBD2	CASSQEAGAHYNEQFF	TGTGCCAGCAGCCAAGAAGCGGGGGCCCACTACAATGAGCAGTTCTTC
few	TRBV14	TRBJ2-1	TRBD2	CASSPRLGLAGGSSYNEQFF	TGTGCCAGCAGCCCTAGGCTTGGACTAGCGGGGGGAAGCTCCTACAATGAGCAGTTCTTC
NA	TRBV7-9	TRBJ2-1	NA	CASRQPSGGFGYNEQFF	TGTGCCAGCAGACAACCAAGTGGGGGGTTTGGATACAATGAGCAGTTCTTC
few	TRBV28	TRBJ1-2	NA	CASSLGQVNYGYTF	TGTGCCAGCAGTTTAGGTCAGGTAAACTATGGCTACACCTTC
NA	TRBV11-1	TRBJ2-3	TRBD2	CASTQTPGLGRADTQYF	TGTGCCAGCACCCAAACACCGGGACTAGGGAGGGCAGATACGCAGTATTTT
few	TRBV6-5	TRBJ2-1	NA	CASSYKGPVYNEQFF	TGTGCCAGCAGTTACAAGGGGCCCGTCTACAATGAGCAGTTCTTC
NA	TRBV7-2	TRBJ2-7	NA	CASSSYYEQYF	TGTGCCAGCAGCTCCTATTACGAGCAGTACTTC
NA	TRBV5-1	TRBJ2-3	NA	CASTPRAGAVDTQYF	TGCGCCAGCACCCCTCGCGCTGGGGCCGTAGATACGCAGTATTTT
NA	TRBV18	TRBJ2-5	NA	CASSPNSQETQYF	TGTGCCAGCTCACCAAACAGCCAAGAGACCCAGTACTTC
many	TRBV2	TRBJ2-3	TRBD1	CASSATGVADTQYF	TGTGCCAGCAGTGCCACAGGGGTGGCAGATACGCAGTATTTT
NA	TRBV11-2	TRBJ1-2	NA	CASSLASSGYTF	TGTGCCAGCAGCTTAGCCTCCTCTGGCTACACCTTC
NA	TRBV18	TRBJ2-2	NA	CASSPLPNTGELFF	TGTGCCAGCTCACCCCTCCCCAACACCGGGGAGCTGTTTTTT
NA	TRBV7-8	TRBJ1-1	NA	CASSLGGTTEAFF	TGTGCCAGCAGCTTAGGGGGGACAACTGAAGCTTTCTTT
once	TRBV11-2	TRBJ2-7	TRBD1	CASSSAGQGYEQYF	TGTGCCAGCAGCTCCGCCGGACAGGGTTACGAGCAGTACTTC
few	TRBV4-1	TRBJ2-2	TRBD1	CASSQEGTGANTGELFF	TGCGCCAGCAGCCAAGAAGGGACAGGGGCGAACACCGGGGAGCTGTTTTTT
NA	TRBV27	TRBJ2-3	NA	CASSLWTSQDTQYF	TGTGCCAGCAGTTTATGGACTTCCCAGGATACGCAGTATTTT
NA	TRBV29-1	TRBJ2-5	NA	CSVDPGVQETQYF	TGCAGCGTGGACCCAGGGGTTCAAGAGACCCAGTACTTC
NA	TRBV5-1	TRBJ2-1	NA	CASSLGLASHEQFF	TGCGCCAGCAGCTTGGGTCTAGCGAGTCATGAGCAGTTCTTC
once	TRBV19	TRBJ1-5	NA	CASSIVTGVGNQPQHF	TGTGCCAGTAGTATAGTCACGGGGGTAGGGAATCAGCCCCAGCATTTT
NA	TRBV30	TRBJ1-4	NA	CAWSRYTNEKLFF	TGTGCCTGGAGTCGGTACACTAATGAAAAACTGTTTTTT
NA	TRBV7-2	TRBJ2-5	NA	CASLGAEETQYF	TGTGCCAGCCTAGGAGCCGAAGAGACCCAGTACTTC
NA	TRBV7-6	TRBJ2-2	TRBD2	CASSLTGRSSGGQNTGELFF	TGTGCCAGCAGCTTAACTGGCAGGTCTAGCGGGGGCCAGAACACCGGGGAGCTGTTTTTT
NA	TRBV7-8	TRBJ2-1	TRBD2	CASIALRTSGGDRRNEQFF	TGTGCCAGCATCGCCTTGAGGACTAGCGGGGGGGACCGGCGTAATGAGCAGTTCTTC
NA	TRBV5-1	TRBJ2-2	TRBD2	CASSLAGTINTGELFF	TGCGCCAGCAGCTTGGCTGGGACTATTAACACCGGGGAGCTGTTTTTT